This record looks at one TCR beta chain sequence and its context. These data belong to a study of blood T cell repertoires in COVID-19. Whole-study context: Samples representing acute and convalescent COVID-19 were sourced from the United States, Italy and Spain. T cells, B-cell-depleted T cells, or PBMCs provided the cDNA or gDNA that served as material.

In the authors' workflow: Reference gene primers were amplified, and this amplification served to estimate nucleated cell counts. The data were produced by immunoSEQ multiplex PCR, yet TCRdb's version contains in-frame clones alone and is incomplete. The V and J calls and clone size were taken over from that table, and D and trimming were inferred from the DNA. The repertoire includes 150,000 to 200,000 clones, roughly 85% of them detected once, and 7% to 10% sits in the top ten. Trimming took 5 bases from V and 3 from J, leaving 12 bases between them. There are 14 residues in the CDR3. Germline V lookup: CDR1 KGHDR, CDR2 SFDVKD.

This clonotype was sampled from a man over 45 with active or convalescent COVID-19. The sequencing sample was made of peripheral blood. The chain carries TRBV24-1 and TRBJ1-2; weak D call: TRBD1 (6 bases). CDR3 loop: CATSAAGADYGYTF. CDR3 in DNA: TGTGCCACCAGTGCGGCAGGGGCTGACTATGGCTACACCTTC.